The present entry profiles one T cell receptor beta chain with its context. Repertoires were generated with immunoSEQ multiplex PCR, while TCRdb's copy carries only in-frame clones and drops some. Here the sample spans approximately 500,000 clones, approximately 88% being singletons. V was pared by 6 bases and J by 0 bases, with 4 bases of the junction left unmatched. The germline V gene encodes CDR1 MNHEY and CDR2 SVGAGI. The CDR3 has 14 amino acids. The entry originates in a study of blood T cell repertoires in COVID-19. Cohorts were based on clinical histories the participants reported. Before being deemed recovered, Cohort 3 donors had two negative PCRs, clearance, or symptom resolution.

The receptor was derived from a woman aged 40 to 49 who had recovered from COVID-19. V and J are TRBV6-5 and TRBJ1-1; 7 nucleotides agree with TRBD1. The sample was PBMCs or T cells enriched from blood (not recorded which). The CDR3 is CASREGQLNTEAFF. The CDR3 nucleotides read TGTGCCAGCAGGGAGGGACAGCTGAACACTGAAGCTTTCTTT.